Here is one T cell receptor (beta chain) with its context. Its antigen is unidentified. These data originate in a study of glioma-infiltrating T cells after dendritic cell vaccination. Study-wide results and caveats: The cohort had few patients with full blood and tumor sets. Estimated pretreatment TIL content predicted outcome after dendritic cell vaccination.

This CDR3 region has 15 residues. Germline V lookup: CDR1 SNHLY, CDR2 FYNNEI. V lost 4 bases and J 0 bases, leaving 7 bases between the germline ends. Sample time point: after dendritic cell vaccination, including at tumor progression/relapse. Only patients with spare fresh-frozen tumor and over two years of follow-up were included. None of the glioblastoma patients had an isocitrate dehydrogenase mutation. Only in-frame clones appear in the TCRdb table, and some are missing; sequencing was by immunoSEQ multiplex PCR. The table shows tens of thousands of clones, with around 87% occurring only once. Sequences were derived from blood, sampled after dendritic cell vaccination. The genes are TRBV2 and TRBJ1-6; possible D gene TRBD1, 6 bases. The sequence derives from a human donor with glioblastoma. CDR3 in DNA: TGTGCCAGCAGTGCCAGGGGCTCCTATAATTCACCCCTCCACTTT. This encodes CASSARGSYNSPLHF.